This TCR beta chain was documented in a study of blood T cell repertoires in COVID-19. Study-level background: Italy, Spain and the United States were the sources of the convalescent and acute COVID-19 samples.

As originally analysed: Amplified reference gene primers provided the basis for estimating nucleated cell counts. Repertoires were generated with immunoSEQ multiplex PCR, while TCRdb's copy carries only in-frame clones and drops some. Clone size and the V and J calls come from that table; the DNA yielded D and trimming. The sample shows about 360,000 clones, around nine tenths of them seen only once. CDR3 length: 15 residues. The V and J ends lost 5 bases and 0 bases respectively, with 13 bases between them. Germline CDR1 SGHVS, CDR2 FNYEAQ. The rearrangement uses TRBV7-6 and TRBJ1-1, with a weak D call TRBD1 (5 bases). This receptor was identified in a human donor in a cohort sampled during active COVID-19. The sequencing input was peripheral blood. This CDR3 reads CASSLSQALNTEAFF. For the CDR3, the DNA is TGTGCCAGCAGCCTATCACAGGCGCTGAACACTGAAGCTTTCTTT. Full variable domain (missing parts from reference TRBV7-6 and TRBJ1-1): GAGVSQSPRYKVTKRGQDVALRCDPISGHVSLYWYRQALGQGPEFLTYFNYEAQQDKSGLPNDRFSAERPEGSISTLTIQRTEQRDSAMYRCASSLSQALNTEAFFGQGTRLTVV.